Listed below are T cell receptor beta chains from one sample, sequenced in a study of cytomegalovirus exposure and HLA in healthy donors. Repertoires were generated with immunoSEQ multiplex PCR, while TCRdb's copy carries only in-frame clones and drops some. The repertoire consists of more than 85,000 clones, with about three quarters occurring once and the leading ten covering roughly 6%. Source material: PBMCs. The source of these receptors is a male donor in good health and CMV-seronegative. The CDR3 runs from the conserved cysteine through the conserved F or W.

>TRBV30
CAWSELPGTGSYGYTF
>TRBV4-1
CASSQLGGLAGVNEQFF
>TRBV5-8
CASSLGFAGKLMQETQYF
>TRBV28
CASRDGTNIYEQYF
>TRBV9
CASSALGTGAYGNTIYF
>TRBV11-3
CASSQGGSGANVLTF
>TRBV7-6
CASSFLSPGNTIYF
>TRBV5-1
CASSPSGVSYNEQFF
>TRBV15
CATSRDPRTGGVGYGYTF
>TRBV28
CASSPVGSGNTIYF
>TRBV27
CASSLTGRLGPQHF
>TRBV18
CASSPQGWTEAFF
>TRBV9
CASGQPAVDTQYF
>TRBV5-1
CASRPGVLAGGGETQYF
>TRBV10-3
CAISEAGEGTDTQYF
>TRBV11-3
CASSLEVLAGPYNEQFF
>TRBV11-1
CASSLWGRLADPPDTQYF
>TRBV25-1
CATQEGPYNEQFF
>TRBV2
CASKRQGRPETYNEQFF
>TRBV5-1
CASSREGVVDYGYTF
>TRBV10-3
CAISPTGQNQPQHF
>TRBV30
CAWRYQGDTGELFF
>TRBV15
CATSRERGYEQYF
>TRBV30
CAWGRGDGYTF
>TRBV9
CASSGPRITGELFF